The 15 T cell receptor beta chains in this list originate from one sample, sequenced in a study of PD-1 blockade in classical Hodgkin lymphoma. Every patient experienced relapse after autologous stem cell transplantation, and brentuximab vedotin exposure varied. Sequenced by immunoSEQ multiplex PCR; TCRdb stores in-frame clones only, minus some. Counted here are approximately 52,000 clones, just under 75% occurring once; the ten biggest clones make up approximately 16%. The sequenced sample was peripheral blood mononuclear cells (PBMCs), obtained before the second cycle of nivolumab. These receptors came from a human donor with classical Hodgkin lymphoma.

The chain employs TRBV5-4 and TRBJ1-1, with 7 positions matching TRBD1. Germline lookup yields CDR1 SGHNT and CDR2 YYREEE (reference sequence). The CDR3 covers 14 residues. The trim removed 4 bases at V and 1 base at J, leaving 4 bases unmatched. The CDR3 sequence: CASSMGQRNTEAFF. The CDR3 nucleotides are TGTGCCAGCAGCATGGGACAGAGGAACACTGAAGCTTTCTTT. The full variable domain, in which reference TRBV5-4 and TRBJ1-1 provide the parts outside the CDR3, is ETGVTQSPTHLIKTRGQQVTLRCSSQSGHNTVSWYQQALGQGPQFIFQYYREEENGRGNFPPRFSGLQFPNYSSELNVNALELDDSALYLCASSMGQRNTEAFFGQGTRLTVV.

The CDR3 is CASRDGNEKLFF. The DNA for the CDR3 is TGCGCCAGTCGAGACGGTAATGAAAAACTGTTTTTT. This chain uses TRBV5-1 with TRBJ1-4; no clear D. Trimming shortened V by 8 bases and J by 4 bases, and 9 bases separated the two germline ends. The CDR3 has 12 amino acids. Germline V gives CDR1 SGHRS, CDR2 YFSETQ.

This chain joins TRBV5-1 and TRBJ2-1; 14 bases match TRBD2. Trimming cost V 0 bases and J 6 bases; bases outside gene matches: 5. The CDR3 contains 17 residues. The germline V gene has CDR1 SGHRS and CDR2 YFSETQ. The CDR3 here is CASSLVTGTSGSNEQFF. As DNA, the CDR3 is TGCGCCAGCAGCTTGGTAACCGGGACTAGCGGGAGCAATGAGCAGTTCTTC.

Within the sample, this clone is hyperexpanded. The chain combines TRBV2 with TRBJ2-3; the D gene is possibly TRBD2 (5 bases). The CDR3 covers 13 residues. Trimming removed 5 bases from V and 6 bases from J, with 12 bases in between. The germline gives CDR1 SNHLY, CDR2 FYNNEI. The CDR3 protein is CASSYQPSDTQYF. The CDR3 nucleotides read TGTGCCAGCAGTTACCAACCTAGCGATACGCAGTATTTT.

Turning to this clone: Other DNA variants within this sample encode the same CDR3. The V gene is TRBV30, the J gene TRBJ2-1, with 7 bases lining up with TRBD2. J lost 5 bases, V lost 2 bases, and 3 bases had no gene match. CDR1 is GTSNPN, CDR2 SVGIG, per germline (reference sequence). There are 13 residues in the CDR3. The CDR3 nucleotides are TGTGCCTGGAGTCCGGGGGGAGACAATGAGCAGTTCTTC. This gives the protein CAWSPGGDNEQFF.

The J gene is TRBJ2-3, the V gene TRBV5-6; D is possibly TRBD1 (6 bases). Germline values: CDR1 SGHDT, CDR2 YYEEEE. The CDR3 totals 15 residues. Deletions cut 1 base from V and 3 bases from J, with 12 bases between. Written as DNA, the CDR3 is TGTGCCAGCAGCTTGCCAGGGCAGGGGACAGATACGCAGTATTTT. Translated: CASSLPGQGTDTQYF.

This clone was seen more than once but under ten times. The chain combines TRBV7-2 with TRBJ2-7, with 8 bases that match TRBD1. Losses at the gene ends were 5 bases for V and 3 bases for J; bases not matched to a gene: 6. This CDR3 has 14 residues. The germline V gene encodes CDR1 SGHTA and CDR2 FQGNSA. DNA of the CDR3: TGTGCCAGCAGCCCTACAGGGGGGATCTACGAGCAGTACTTC. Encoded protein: CASSPTGGIYEQYF.

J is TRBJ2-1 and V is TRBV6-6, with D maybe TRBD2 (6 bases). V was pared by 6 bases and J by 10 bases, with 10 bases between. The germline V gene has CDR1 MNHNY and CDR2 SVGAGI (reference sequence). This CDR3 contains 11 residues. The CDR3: CASRLAHEQFF. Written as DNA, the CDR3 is TGTGCCAGCAGACTAGCACACGAGCAGTTCTTC.

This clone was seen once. The CDR3 sequence is CASRPYRGGYTF. The CDR3 DNA reads TGTGCCAGCAGACCTTACAGGGGGGGCTACACCTTC. This chain uses TRBV6-5 with TRBJ1-2; 8 nucleotides align to TRBD1. The CDR3 contains 12 residues. Germline lookup yields CDR1 MNHEY and CDR2 SVGAGI. V shed 6 bases, J shed 8 bases, and the junction held 5 bases outside the gene matches.

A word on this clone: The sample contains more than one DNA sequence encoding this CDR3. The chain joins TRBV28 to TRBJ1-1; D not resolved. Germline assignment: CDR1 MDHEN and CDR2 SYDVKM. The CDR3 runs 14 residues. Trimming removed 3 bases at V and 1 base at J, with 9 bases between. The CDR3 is CASSLGLGNTEAFF. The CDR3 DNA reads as TGTGCCAGCAGTTTGGGGTTGGGGAACACTGAAGCTTTCTTT.

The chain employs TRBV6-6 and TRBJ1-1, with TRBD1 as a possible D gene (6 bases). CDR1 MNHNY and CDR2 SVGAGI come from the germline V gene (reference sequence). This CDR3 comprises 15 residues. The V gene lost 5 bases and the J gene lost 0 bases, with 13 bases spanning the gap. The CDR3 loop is CASSALQGVNTEAFF. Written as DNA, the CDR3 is TGTGCCAGCAGTGCTTTACAGGGCGTGAACACTGAAGCTTTCTTT.

The CDR3 DNA is TGTGCTAGTGCCCCAAGACTAGCGGGAAGGGGATACACAGATACGCAGTATTTT. It yields the protein CASAPRLAGRGYTDTQYF. V is TRBV12-5 and J is TRBJ2-3; 11 bases agree with TRBD2. The CDR3 contains 18 residues. With 7 bases clipped from V and 2 bases from J, the junction kept 14 bases outside the gene matches. CDR1 is LGHNT and CDR2 is FRNRAP in the germline V gene.

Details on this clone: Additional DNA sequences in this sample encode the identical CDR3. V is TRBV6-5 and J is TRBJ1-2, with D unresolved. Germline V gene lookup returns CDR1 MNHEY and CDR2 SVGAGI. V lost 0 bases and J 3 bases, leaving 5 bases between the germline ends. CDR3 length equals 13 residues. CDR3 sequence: CASSYSADYGYTF. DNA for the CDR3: TGTGCCAGCAGTTACTCCGCGGACTATGGCTACACCTTC.

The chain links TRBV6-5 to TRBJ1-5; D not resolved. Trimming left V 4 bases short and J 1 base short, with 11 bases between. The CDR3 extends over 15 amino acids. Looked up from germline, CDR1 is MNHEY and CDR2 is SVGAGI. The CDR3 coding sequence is TGTGCCAGCAGTTCCCACAGTTGGAGCAATCAGCCCCAGCATTTT. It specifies CASSSHSWSNQPQHF.

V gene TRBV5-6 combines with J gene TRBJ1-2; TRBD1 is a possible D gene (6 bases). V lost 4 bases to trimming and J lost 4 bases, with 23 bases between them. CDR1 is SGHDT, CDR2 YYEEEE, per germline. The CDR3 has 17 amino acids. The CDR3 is CASSPRWGLAISYGYTF. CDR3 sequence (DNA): TGTGCCAGCAGCCCTAGATGGGGGCTGGCAATCTCCTATGGCTACACCTTC.